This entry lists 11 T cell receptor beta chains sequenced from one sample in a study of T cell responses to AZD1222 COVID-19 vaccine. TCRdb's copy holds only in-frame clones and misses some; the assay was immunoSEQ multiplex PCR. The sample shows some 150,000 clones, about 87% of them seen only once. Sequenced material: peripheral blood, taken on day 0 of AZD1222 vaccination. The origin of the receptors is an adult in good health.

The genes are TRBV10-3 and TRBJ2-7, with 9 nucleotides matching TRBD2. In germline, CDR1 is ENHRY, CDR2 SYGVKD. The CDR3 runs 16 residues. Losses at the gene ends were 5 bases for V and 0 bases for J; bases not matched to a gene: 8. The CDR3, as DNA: TGTGCCATCAGTCCCGGAGTAGCGGGGGCCTCCTACGAGCAGTACTTC. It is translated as CAISPGVAGASYEQYF.

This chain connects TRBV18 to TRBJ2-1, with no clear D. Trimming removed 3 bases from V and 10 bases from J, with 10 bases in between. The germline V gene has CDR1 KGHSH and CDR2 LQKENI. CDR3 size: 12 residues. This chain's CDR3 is CASSPSLNEQFF. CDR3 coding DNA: TGTGCCAGCTCACCGTCTCTTAACGAGCAGTTCTTC.

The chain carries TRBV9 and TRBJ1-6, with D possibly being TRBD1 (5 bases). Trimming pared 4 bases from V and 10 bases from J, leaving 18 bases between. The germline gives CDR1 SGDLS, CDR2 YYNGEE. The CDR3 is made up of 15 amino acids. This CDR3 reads CASSRTSGVDSPLHF. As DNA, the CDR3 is TGTGCCAGCAGCCGGACAAGTGGGGTAGACTCACCCCTCCACTTT.

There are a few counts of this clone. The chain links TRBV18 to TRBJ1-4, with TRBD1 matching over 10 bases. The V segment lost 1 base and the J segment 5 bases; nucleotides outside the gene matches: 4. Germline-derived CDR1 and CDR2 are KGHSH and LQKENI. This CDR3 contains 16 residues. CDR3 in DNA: TGTGCCAGCTCACCACTTATGGGACAGGGGAATGAAAAACTGTTTTTT. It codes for CASSPLMGQGNEKLFF.

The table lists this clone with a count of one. The CDR3 protein is CASSVGVDQYF. CDR3 DNA: TGTGCCAGCAGTGTAGGGGTTGACCAGTACTTC. The chain combines TRBV2 with TRBJ2-7, with D possibly TRBD1 on 5 matching bases. The CDR3 spans 11 residues. Germline CDR1 SNHLY, CDR2 FYNNEI. Trimming stripped 4 bases from V and 10 bases from J, with 11 bases between.

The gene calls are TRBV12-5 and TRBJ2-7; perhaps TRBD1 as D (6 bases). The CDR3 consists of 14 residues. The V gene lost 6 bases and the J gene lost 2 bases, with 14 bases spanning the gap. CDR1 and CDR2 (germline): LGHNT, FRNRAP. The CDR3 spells CASGRDTEPYEQYF. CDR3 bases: TGTGCTAGTGGCCGGGACACGGAGCCCTACGAGCAGTACTTC.

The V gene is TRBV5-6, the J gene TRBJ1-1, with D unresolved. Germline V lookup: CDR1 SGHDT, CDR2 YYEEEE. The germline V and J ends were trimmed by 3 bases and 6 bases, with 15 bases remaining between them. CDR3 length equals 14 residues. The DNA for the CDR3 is TGTGCCAGCAGCTCTCCCTCGGTAGTATCTGAAGCTTTCTTT. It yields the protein CASSSPSVVSEAFF.

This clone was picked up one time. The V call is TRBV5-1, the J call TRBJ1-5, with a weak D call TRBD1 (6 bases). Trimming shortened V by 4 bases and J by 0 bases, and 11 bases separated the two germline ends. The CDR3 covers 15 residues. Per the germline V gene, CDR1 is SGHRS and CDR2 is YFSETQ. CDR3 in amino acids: CASSPGQNSNQPQHF. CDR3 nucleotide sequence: TGCGCCAGCAGCCCAGGACAGAATAGCAATCAGCCCCAGCATTTT.

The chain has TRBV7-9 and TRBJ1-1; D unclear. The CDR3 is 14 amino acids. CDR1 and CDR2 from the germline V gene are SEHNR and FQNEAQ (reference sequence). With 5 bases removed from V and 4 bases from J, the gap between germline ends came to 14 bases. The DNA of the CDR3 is TGTGCCAGCAGCGTGGTCGTCAGCGGCACTGAAGCTTTCTTT. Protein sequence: CASSVVVSGTEAFF. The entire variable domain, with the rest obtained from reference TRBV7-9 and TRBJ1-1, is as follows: DTGVSQNPRHKITKRGQNVTFRCDPISEHNRLYWYRQTLGQGPEFLTYFQNEAQLEKSRLLSDRFSAERPKGSFSTLEIQRTEQGDSAMYLCASSVVVSGTEAFFGQGTRLTVV.

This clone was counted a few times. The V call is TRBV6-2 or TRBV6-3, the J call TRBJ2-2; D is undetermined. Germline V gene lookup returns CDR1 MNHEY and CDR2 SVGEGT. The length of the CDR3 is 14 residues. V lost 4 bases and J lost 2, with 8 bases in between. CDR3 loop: CASSWKDNTGELFF. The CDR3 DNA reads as TGTGCCAGCAGTTGGAAGGACAACACCGGGGAGCTGTTTTTT.

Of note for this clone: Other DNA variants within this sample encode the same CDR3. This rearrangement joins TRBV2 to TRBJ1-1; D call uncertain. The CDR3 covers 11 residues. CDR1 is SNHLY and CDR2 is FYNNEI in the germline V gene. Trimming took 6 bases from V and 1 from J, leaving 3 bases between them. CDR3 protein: CASRENTEAFF. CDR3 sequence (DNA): TGTGCCAGCAGGGAGAACACTGAAGCTTTCTTT.